Here is one T cell receptor (beta chain) with its context. The antigen is not known. The source of the sample is a study of CD8 T cells in Susac syndrome. Whole-study results and caveats: When the CD4+ T cell repertoires of patients with Susac syndrome were examined, they did not show any clonal expansion.

RNA totalling about 0.45 to 1 ug underwent reverse transcription with random hexamers. TCRdb independently ran MiXCR on the immunoSEQ multiplex PCR reads; one entry per CDR3 protein. The repertoire holds roughly 180,000 distinct CDR3 sequences, with about 94% as singletons. With V trimmed by 6 bases and J by 8 bases, 7 bases remained unmatched. The CDR3 spans 13 residues. Per germline, CDR1 MDHEN and CDR2 SYDVKM. Sequencing of TCR beta, carried out with a high-throughput approach, was applied to CD8+ and CD4+ T cells from the blood. Negative isolation yielded the CD8+ and CD4+ T cells, while FACS enriched the TEMRA cells.

The specimen sequenced was CD4+ T cells from PBMCs. V and J are TRBV28 and TRBJ2-1; 7 bases agree with TRBD1. The TCR sequence derives from a human donor with Susac syndrome. CDR3: CASRGDSRYEQFF. Here the CDR3 DNA reads TGTGCCAGCAGGGGGGACAGCCGCTATGAGCAGTTCTTC.